This note documents a single T cell receptor beta chain sequence. The table came from immunoSEQ multiplex PCR; TCRdb's copy has only in-frame clones and leaves some out. The data show roughly 120,000 clones, about 94% seen once. These data belong to a study of control samples from healthy donors and cancer patients. The CDR3 is 13 residues long. Per germline, CDR1 MNHNY and CDR2 SVGAGI (reference sequence). Trimming removed 4 bases from V and 0 bases from J, with 6 bases in between. The sequenced material came from blood. The chain has TRBV6-6 and TRBJ1-2, with D unclear. The receptor's source is a man aged 25-45 years in good health. The CDR3 loop reads CASSSTSNYGYTF. Here the CDR3 DNA reads TGTGCCAGCAGTTCCACTTCTAACTATGGCTACACCTTC.